The source of this T cell receptor beta chain is a study of OX40 agonist ivuxolimab in advanced cancers. About the research overall: Three patients showed partial responses: one hepatocellular carcinoma and two cutaneous melanoma cases. Whole-study results and caveats: The antigen specificity of the peripheral T cells (those that were expanded) was not determined. The CD4+ and CD8+ T cells in the blood had expanded clonally by week 6 at 0.1 to 3.0 mg/kg.

The germline V gene has CDR1 SGDLS and CDR2 YYNGEE. V was clipped by 0 bases and J by 2 bases, with 11 bases between them. CDR3 length equals 15 residues. This clone showed up just a few times. The antigen remains undetermined. Patients were excluded for autoimmune disease history or systemic immunosuppression. Produced via immunoSEQ multiplex PCR; TCRdb's table is partial and in-frame only. The table has under 75,000 clones, roughly 84% seen once. This receptor was identified in an adult with an advanced solid tumor such as melanoma, head and neck, liver or kidney cancer. Sequenced here: CD4+ or CD8+ T cells sorted from blood, sampled in a trial of the OX40 agonist ivuxolimab. The J gene is TRBJ1-2, the V gene TRBV9; weak D call: TRBD1 (5 bases). The CDR3 reads CASSVVTRGNYGYTF. CDR3 in DNA: TGTGCCAGCAGCGTAGTAACTCGGGGGAACTATGGCTACACCTTC. Complete variable domain (other parts from reference TRBV9 and TRBJ1-2): DSGVTQTPKHLITATGQRVTLRCSPRSGDLSVYWYQQSLDQGLQFLIQYYNGEERAKGNILERFSAQQFPDLHSELNLSSLELGDSALYFCASSVVTRGNYGYTFGSGTRLTVV.